Following are 31 T cell receptor beta chains from one sample sequenced in a study of blood T cells in healthy people across ages. Then a second PCR, running about 6 to 11 cycles, was carried out with a sample-barcoded 5' primer and a J-beta primer mix. TCRdb passed the 5' RACE reads through MiXCR, listing each CDR3 protein once. The table lists fewer than 800,000 distinct CDR3 sequences, 25% of them singletons. These records were also assigned to another study, of T cells of mothers and their children.

Sequencing was done on a sample of blood. These receptors all come from a boy younger than 18 in good health.

The CDR3 DNA reads TGCGCCAGCAGCCAGACCCTGTGGCGGGAGACTGCGGAGACCCAGTACTTC. Amino acid sequence: CASSQTLWRETAETQYF. The chain employs TRBV4-3 and TRBJ2-5; 7 bases match TRBD2. Per germline, CDR1 LGHNA and CDR2 YSLEER. V was clipped by 3 bases and J by 5 bases; unmatched bases: 15. The CDR3 runs 17 residues.

V usage is TRBV6-2 or TRBV6-3 and J usage is TRBJ2-1; 10 nucleotides match TRBD1. The CDR3 is made up of 15 amino acids. CDR1 and CDR2 (germline): MNHEY, SVGEGT. V lost 4 bases and J lost 4; bases outside the gene matches: 4. The CDR3 DNA is TGTGCCAGCAGTTTCCGGGACAGGGGTTACAATGAGCAGTTCTTC. Translated: CASSFRDRGYNEQFF.

Here the CDR3 DNA reads TGTGCCAGCAGCCAAGCTCTCGGGACTAGTCACAATGAGCAGTTCTTC. Translated: CASSQALGTSHNEQFF. The chain has TRBV11-1 and TRBJ2-1, with 8 bases matching TRBD2. V lost 5 bases, J lost 5 bases, and 11 bases stayed unmatched. The CDR3 spans 16 residues. CDR1 is SGHAT, CDR2 FQDESV, per germline (reference sequence). The full variable domain, rest sourced from reference TRBV11-1 and TRBJ2-1, is EAEVAQSPRYKITEKSQAVAFWCDPISGHATLYWYRQILGQGPELLVQFQDESVVDDSQLPKDRFSAERLKGVDSTLKIQPAELGDSAMYLCASSQALGTSHNEQFFGPGTRLTVL.

This chain joins TRBV29-1 and TRBJ2-5; D might be TRBD1 (5 bases). Germline V gives CDR1 SQVTM, CDR2 ANQGSEA. The CDR3 runs 13 residues. V shed 7 bases and J shed 0 bases, with 12 bases lying between them. The CDR3 here is CSAQTANQETQYF. CDR3 in DNA: TGCAGCGCACAGACAGCTAACCAAGAGACCCAGTACTTC.

This clonotype was seen only a few times. The J gene is TRBJ1-2, the V gene TRBV12-3 or TRBV12-4; perhaps TRBD1 as D (6 bases). There are 13 residues in the CDR3. The germline V and J ends were trimmed by 6 bases and 4 bases, with 12 bases remaining between them. The CDR3 DNA follows: TGTGCCAGCAGAGGGGACACACCCTATGGCTACACCTTC. Its translation is CASRGDTPYGYTF.

There are a few counts of this clonotype. The V call is TRBV10-3, the J call TRBJ2-1, with TRBD1 matching over 10 bases. Germline CDR1 reads ENHRY; CDR2 reads SYGVKD. This CDR3 is 12 amino acids long. V shed 4 bases and J 9 bases; nucleotides not matched to a gene: 0. The CDR3 region is CAISGTGGEQFF. The CDR3 bases are TGTGCCATCAGTGGGACAGGGGGTGAGCAGTTCTTC.

The V call is TRBV7-2, the J call TRBJ2-3; TRBD2 matches at 15 bases. V trimming: 0 bases; J trimming: 1 base; junction bases outside the gene matches: 5. The CDR3 contains 19 residues. The germline CDR1 and CDR2 sequences are SGHTA and FQGNSA. In DNA form, the CDR3 reads TGTGCCAGCAGCTTAGCCTGGGGACTAGCGGGAGGACGCACAGATACGCAGTATTTT. It encodes CASSLAWGLAGGRTDTQYF.

The rearrangement links TRBV14 to TRBJ2-5; 9 bases fit TRBD2. The tail of the sequence fits TRBJ2-1 better, so the J call may be wrong. The CDR3 length is 15 residues. CDR1 and CDR2 (germline): SGHDN, FVKESK. CDR3 nucleotide sequence: TGTGCCAGCAGCTTCCCGGGACTAGCTAGCAATGAGCAGTTCTTC. Amino acid sequence: CASSFPGLASNEQFF.

This clonotype appeared a few times. The rearrangement joins TRBV7-9 to TRBJ2-6; unclear D gene. Trimming took off 1 base at V and 2 bases at J, with 9 bases between the two ends. This CDR3 contains 16 residues. CDR1 and CDR2 from the germline V gene are SEHNR and FQNEAQ (reference sequence). DNA for the CDR3: TGTGCCAGCAGCTTAGGATCTGGGACTGGGGCCAACGTCCTGACTTTC. It encodes CASSLGSGTGANVLTF.

The chain links TRBV5-6 to TRBJ2-1, with a tentative D call TRBD2 (5 bases). The last part of the DNA fits TRBJ2-7 better; the J call may be wrong. Looked up from germline, CDR1 is SGHDT and CDR2 is YYEEEE. The CDR3 consists of 16 residues. Here the CDR3 DNA reads TGTGCCAGCAGCTTCCGCGTCGGGATCCTCTACAATGAGCAGTACTTC. This translates into CASSFRVGILYNEQYF.

This clonotype occurred a few times. The chain employs TRBV19 and TRBJ2-1; D is possibly TRBD1 or TRBD2 (5 bases each). This CDR3 has 16 amino acids. Germline-derived CDR1 and CDR2 are LNHDA and SQIVND (reference sequence). V gave up 1 base and J gave up 7 bases, with 17 bases separating them. DNA of the CDR3: TGTGCCAGTAGTATAGGGGGGATATCCTTTGGGAATGAGCAGTTCTTC. Protein: CASSIGGISFGNEQFF.

There are a few counts of this clonotype. The rearrangement uses TRBV27 and TRBJ1-1; D unclear. Germline CDR1 and CDR2: MNHEY and SMNVEV (reference sequence). Trimming cost V 6 bases and J 10 bases, with 18 bases left between them. The CDR3 loop spans 13 amino acids. For the CDR3, the DNA is TGTGCCAGCAGACCCGATATTGCCTTAGGAGCTTTCTTT. This codes for CASRPDIALGAFF.

This clonotype showed up just a few times. V and J are TRBV10-3 and TRBJ2-5; 10 bases fit TRBD2. Germline CDR1 reads ENHRY; CDR2 reads SYGVKD. The ends lost 10 bases at V and 1 base at J; junction bases unmatched: 9. There are 15 residues in the CDR3. The CDR3 loop is CATEPSGGAQETQYF. CDR3 DNA sequence: TGTGCCACCGAACCTAGCGGGGGAGCCCAAGAGACCCAGTACTTC.

Only a few counts were recorded for this clonotype. The V call is TRBV7-2, the J call TRBJ2-5, with 10 bases lining up with TRBD1. The DNA end is more similar to TRBJ2-7, so the J call may be wrong. The germline CDR1 and CDR2 sequences are SGHTA and FQGNSA. The CDR3 is 17 amino acids. The CDR3 sequence: CASSVRGGTGASYEQYF. CDR3 DNA: TGTGCCAGCAGCGTTAGGGGAGGGACAGGGGCCTCCTACGAGCAGTACTTC.

This CDR3 is CSASSGNQPQHF. In DNA, the CDR3 is TGCAGTGCTAGCTCAGGGAATCAGCCCCAGCATTTT. The chain couples TRBV20-1 to TRBJ1-5; possibly TRBD1 for D (5 bases). The CDR3 consists of 12 residues. From germline, CDR1 is DFQATT and CDR2 SNEGSKA (reference sequence). The germline V and J ends were trimmed by 3 bases and 4 bases, with 7 bases remaining between them.

The chain has TRBV20-1 and TRBJ1-5; TRBD1 might be the D (5 bases). Germline CDR1 is DFQATT and CDR2 is SNEGSKA (reference sequence). The CDR3 is 18 residues long. The V gene lost 3 bases and the J gene lost 1 base, with 22 bases spanning the gap. CDR3 sequence (DNA): TGCAGTGCTAGGGGGTGGGACGCAGTGCGAGTAAGCAATCAGCCCCAGCATTTT. Translation: CSARGWDAVRVSNQPQHF.

The chain is built from TRBV9 and TRBJ2-5; TRBD1 is a possible D gene (6 bases). V shed 2 bases and J shed 5 bases, with 16 bases lying between them. CDR1 SGDLS and CDR2 YYNGEE come from the germline V gene. The length of the CDR3 is 15 residues. CDR3 bases: TGTGCCAGCAGCGTGGGATCCGACAGGAGGGAGACCCAGTACTTC. It codes for CASSVGSDRRETQYF.

This chain joins TRBV7-2 and TRBJ2-5; 7 bases agree with TRBD2. The tail of the sequence fits TRBJ2-1 better, so the J call may be wrong. The CDR3 has 17 residues. Per germline, CDR1 SGHTA and CDR2 FQGNSA. The CDR3 loop is CASSSGSIGGFYNEQFF. The CDR3 DNA reads TGTGCCAGCAGCTCCGGTAGTATCGGGGGGTTCTACAATGAGCAGTTCTTC.

The table lists this clonotype with a few counts. This rearrangement joins TRBV28 to TRBJ1-5; 8 bases line up with TRBD1. J was trimmed by 3 bases and V by 3 bases; bases with no gene match: 4. This CDR3 is 15 amino acids long. Per germline, CDR1 MDHEN and CDR2 SYDVKM. The CDR3 DNA sequence: TGTGCCAGCAGTTTTAGGGACAGGACCAATCAGCCCCAGCATTTT. The encoded protein is CASSFRDRTNQPQHF.

The chain uses TRBV28 and TRBJ1-2, with 8 bases lining up with TRBD1. Looked up from germline, CDR1 is MDHEN and CDR2 is SYDVKM. CDR3 length: 15 residues. V lost 6 bases, J lost 4 bases, and 10 bases stayed unmatched. The CDR3 DNA reads TGTGCCAGCAGCCAATTTCGGACAGGGTTCTATGGCTACACCTTC. This translates into CASSQFRTGFYGYTF.

The V call is TRBV27, the J call TRBJ2-7, with TRBD2 matching over 7 bases. The V segment lost 2 bases and the J segment 3 bases; nucleotides outside the gene matches: 7. Germline V gene lookup returns CDR1 MNHEY and CDR2 SMNVEV (reference sequence). CDR3 length: 15 residues. The CDR3 nucleotides are TGTGCCAGCAGTTTAGGGCCTAGCGGCTTCTACGAGCAGTACTTC. Translating it yields CASSLGPSGFYEQYF.

This clonotype appeared a few times. The chain couples TRBV20-1 to TRBJ2-5; no clear D gene. Germline CDR1 is DFQATT and CDR2 is SNEGSKA (reference sequence). This CDR3 has 13 residues. The ends were cut back, 0 bases at V and 1 base at J, with 6 bases in the middle. DNA of the CDR3: TGCAGTGCTAGAGACCCACCCCAAGAGACCCAGTACTTC. This sequence encodes CSARDPPQETQYF.

The rearrangement uses TRBV7-2 and TRBJ1-6; the D gene is possibly TRBD1 (6 bases). The CDR3 totals 15 residues. Trimming took off 3 bases at V and 12 bases at J, with 18 bases between the two ends. The germline V gene has CDR1 SGHTA and CDR2 FQGNSA. CDR3 residues: CASSFRIQGSEPLHF. CDR3 in DNA: TGTGCCAGCAGCTTCCGAATACAGGGAAGTGAACCCCTCCACTTT.

The CDR3 reads CASSTIWRRLVSDEQFF. The CDR3 DNA sequence: TGTGCCAGCAGTACAATATGGCGGAGACTAGTTAGCGATGAGCAGTTCTTC. The rearrangement joins TRBV28 to TRBJ2-5, with D perhaps matching TRBD2 (6 bases). The last part of the DNA fits TRBJ2-1 better; the J call may be wrong. Per the germline V gene, CDR1 is MDHEN and CDR2 is SYDVKM. The CDR3 totals 17 residues.

The table lists this clonotype with a count of one. The chain employs TRBV5-1 and TRBJ2-1; D gene uncertain. Trimming removed 6 bases at V and 6 bases at J, with 10 bases between. The CDR3 spans 12 residues. In germline, CDR1 is SGHRS, CDR2 YFSETQ. CDR3 DNA sequence: TGCGCCAGCATCGACCGTTTCAATGAGCAGTTCTTC. This codes for CASIDRFNEQFF. Full variable domain (remainder filled in from reference TRBV5-1 and TRBJ2-1): KAGVTQTPRYLIKTRGQQVTLSCSPISGHRSVSWYQQTPGQGLQFLFEYFSETQRNKGNFPGRFSGRQFSNSRSEMNVSTLELGDSALYLCASIDRFNEQFFGPGTRLTVL.

The chain carries TRBV19 and TRBJ2-7, with D tentatively TRBD1 (6 bases). V was cut by 10 bases and J by 2 bases, with 24 bases left in between. This CDR3 contains 16 residues. Germline V CDR1 and CDR2: LNHDA, SQIVND (reference sequence). CDR3 residues: CATKKLGQSLTYEQYF. The CDR3 coding sequence is TGTGCCACCAAAAAGCTCGGACAGAGCCTTACCTACGAGCAGTACTTC.

A few counts support this clonotype. The CDR3 here is CSVELGQGFYNEQFF. In DNA, the CDR3 is TGCAGCGTTGAACTAGGCCAGGGGTTCTACAATGAGCAGTTCTTC. This chain links TRBV29-1 with TRBJ2-1; TRBD1 might be the D (6 bases). V was pared by 2 bases and J by 3 bases, with 14 bases between. Germline V lookup: CDR1 SQVTM, CDR2 ANQGSEA. This CDR3 comprises 15 residues.

The chain couples TRBV15 to TRBJ2-1; 9 bases match TRBD2. CDR1 is LNHNV and CDR2 is YYDKDF in the germline V gene (reference sequence). The CDR3 totals 14 residues. V lost 3 bases to trimming and J lost 5 bases; unmatched junction nucleotides: 2. The CDR3 here is CATSRGLANNEQFF. In nucleotides, the CDR3 is TGTGCCACCAGCAGGGGACTAGCAAACAATGAGCAGTTCTTC.

This clonotype was seen at least ten times. V gene TRBV6-5 combines with J gene TRBJ1-1; D uncertain. Germline V gene data show CDR1 as MNHEY and CDR2 as SVGAGI. The V end was cut by 2 bases, the J end by 1 base, with 5 bases between. CDR3 size: 13 residues. CDR3 in amino acids: CASSYGQNTEAFF. DNA for the CDR3: TGTGCCAGCAGTTACGGTCAGAACACTGAAGCTTTCTTT.

The chain combines TRBV5-1 with TRBJ1-1, with TRBD1 identical over 8 bases. The CDR3 extends over 17 amino acids. CDR1 is SGHRS and CDR2 is YFSETQ in the germline V gene. V shed 4 bases, J shed 1 base, and the junction held 12 bases outside the gene matches. The CDR3 DNA reads TGCGCCAGCAGCACCTGGGACAGGCTTTCCCCGAACACTGAAGCTTTCTTT. Encoded protein: CASSTWDRLSPNTEAFF.

This rearrangement joins TRBV27 to TRBJ2-5; D is tentatively TRBD1 or TRBD2 (5 bases each). The V gene lost 5 bases and the J gene lost 6 bases, with 13 bases spanning the gap. Germline CDR1 and CDR2: MNHEY and SMNVEV (reference sequence). CDR3 length: 13 residues. CDR3 nucleotides: TGTGCCAGCAGTCCCACGGGACCTCAGACCCAGTACTTC. Amino acids: CASSPTGPQTQYF.